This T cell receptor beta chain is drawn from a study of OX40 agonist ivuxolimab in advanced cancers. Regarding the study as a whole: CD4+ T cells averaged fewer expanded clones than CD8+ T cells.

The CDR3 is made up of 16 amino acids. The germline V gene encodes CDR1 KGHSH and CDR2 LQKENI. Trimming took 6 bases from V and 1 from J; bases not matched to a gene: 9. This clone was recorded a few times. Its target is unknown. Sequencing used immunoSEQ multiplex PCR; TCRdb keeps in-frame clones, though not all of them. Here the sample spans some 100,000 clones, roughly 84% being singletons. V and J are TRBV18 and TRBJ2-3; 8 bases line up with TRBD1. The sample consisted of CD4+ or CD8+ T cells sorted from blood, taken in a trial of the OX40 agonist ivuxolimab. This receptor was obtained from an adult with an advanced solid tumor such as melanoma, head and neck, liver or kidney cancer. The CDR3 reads CASSSIGQGGTDTQYF. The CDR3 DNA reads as TGTGCCAGCTCGTCCATCGGACAGGGCGGCACAGATACGCAGTATTTT.